Below, one T cell receptor beta chain is given with its context. The target antigen is unknown. Generated by immunoSEQ multiplex PCR, the TCRdb table keeps only in-frame clones and is missing some. The data contain about 110,000 clones, about 86% of them singletons. The record originates from a study of T cell responses to AZD1222 COVID-19 vaccine. Study results and limitations: Possibly, clonal diversity was underestimated; donors were largely white British and included more females. Just a handful of people given AZD1222 tested seropositive at baseline.

The germline CDR1 and CDR2 sequences are MGHRA and YSYEKL. There are 16 residues in the CDR3. The V end was cut by 1 base, the J end by 5 bases, with 15 bases between. Sequenced here: peripheral blood, sampled on day 0 of AZD1222 vaccination. V gene TRBV4-1 combines with J gene TRBJ1-5; perhaps TRBD1 as D (6 bases). The clonotype was recovered from an adult in good health. The CDR3 DNA reads as TGCGCCAGCAGCCAAGCATCGGACAGACCCTATCAGCCCCAGCATTTT. Its translation is CASSQASDRPYQPQHF.